These 10 T cell receptor beta chains were sequenced from one sample in a study of T cell changes during pregnancy in multiple sclerosis. Only in-frame clones appear in the TCRdb table, and some are missing; sequencing was by immunoSEQ multiplex PCR. The sample records over 10,000 clones, 85% to 90% being singletons. The input for sequencing was CD8+ T cells from peripheral blood mononuclear cells, taken in the second trimester of pregnancy. The origin of the receptors is a female donor in good health, enrolled as a control in a pregnancy study.

The chain couples TRBV7-9 to TRBJ2-7, with 7 bases fitting TRBD1. CDR1 is SEHNR and CDR2 is FQNEAQ in the germline V gene (reference sequence). V was clipped by 5 bases and J by 7 bases; unmatched bases: 8. The length of the CDR3 is 13 residues. CDR3 nucleotide sequence: TGTGCCAGCAGCCCCCCTCCCAGGGGGGAGCAGTACTTC. Amino acids: CASSPPPRGEQYF.

Here the CDR3 reads CASSQEQFSGNTIYF. CDR3 nucleotide sequence: TGTGCCAGCAGCCAAGAACAGTTCTCTGGAAACACCATATATTTT. The gene calls are TRBV14 and TRBJ1-3; D gene ambiguous. V lost 0 bases, J lost 0 bases, and 6 bases lay in between. Germline V gene lookup returns CDR1 SGHDN and CDR2 FVKESK. The CDR3 sequence is 15 residues long.

The gene calls are TRBV27 and TRBJ1-2; no firm D call. The germline V gene has CDR1 MNHEY and CDR2 SMNVEV (reference sequence). V lost 8 bases, J lost 4 bases, and 8 bases lay in between. The CDR3 runs to 11 residues. CDR3 region: CASWAGYGYTF. CDR3 bases: TGTGCCAGCTGGGCCGGCTATGGCTACACCTTC.

In this sample, this clone turned up once. The genes are TRBV27 and TRBJ2-3; tentative D call: TRBD2 (6 bases). Germline assignment: CDR1 MNHEY and CDR2 SMNVEV (reference sequence). The CDR3 totals 14 residues. Trimming left V 3 bases short and J 4 bases short, with 11 bases between. The DNA for the CDR3 is TGTGCCAGCAGTTTGGGGGGAGGCCCAGATACGCAGTATTTT. It translates to CASSLGGGPDTQYF.

The V call is TRBV19, the J call TRBJ1-3, with 7 bases identical to TRBD1. Germline V gene data show CDR1 as LNHDA and CDR2 as SQIVND (reference sequence). The CDR3 extends over 15 amino acids. Losses at the gene ends were 3 bases for V and 4 bases for J; bases not matched to a gene: 6. The CDR3 here is CASSIDRESGNTIYF. The CDR3 nucleotides read TGTGCCAGTAGTATCGACAGGGAATCAGGAAACACCATATATTTT.

CDR3 sequence reads: CASSQETGANTEAFF. The CDR3 region has the DNA TGTGCCAGCAGCCAGGAAACAGGGGCGAACACTGAAGCTTTCTTT. This chain links TRBV4-2 with TRBJ1-1; 7 bases map to TRBD1. J lost 1 base, V lost 3 bases, and 5 bases had no gene match. The CDR3 is made up of 15 amino acids. CDR1 and CDR2 (germline): LGHNA, YNFKEQ.

This clone was seen a single time. V usage is TRBV9 and J usage is TRBJ2-2; TRBD2 matches at 9 bases. Trimming at V came to 1 base and at J to 5 bases, leaving 6 bases not matched to a gene. This CDR3 contains 16 residues. CDR1 is SGDLS, CDR2 YYNGEE, per germline. CDR3 protein: CASSVLAGGGTGELFF. In nucleotides, the CDR3 is TGTGCCAGCAGCGTATTGGCGGGAGGGGGGACCGGGGAGCTGTTTTTT.

Here the CDR3 reads CASSPDRDRGNEQYF. DNA for the CDR3: TGTGCCAGCAGCCCTGACCGGGACAGGGGAAACGAGCAGTACTTC. The chain is built from TRBV5-4 and TRBJ2-7; TRBD1 aligns across 10 bases. From germline, CDR1 is SGHNT and CDR2 YYREEE (reference sequence). The CDR3 covers 15 residues. The ends lost 4 bases at V and 5 bases at J; junction bases unmatched: 9. Variable domain in full (rest from reference TRBV5-4 and TRBJ2-7): ETGVTQSPTHLIKTRGQQVTLRCSSQSGHNTVSWYQQALGQGPQFIFQYYREEENGRGNFPPRFSGLQFPNYSSELNVNALELDDSALYLCASSPDRDRGNEQYFGPGTRLTVT.

CDR3 in DNA: TGTGCCAGCAGGTCGGGGGTGCTTAGCAATCAGCCCCAGCATTTT. Translating it yields CASRSGVLSNQPQHF. The gene calls are TRBV7-2 and TRBJ1-5, with D possibly being TRBD1 (5 bases). Deletions cut 6 bases from V and 0 bases from J, with 12 bases between. The CDR3 has 15 amino acids. Per the germline V gene, CDR1 is SGHTA and CDR2 is FQGNSA.

CDR3 sequence reads: CATSRPSGTGGYEQFF. Here the CDR3 DNA reads TGTGCCACCAGCAGACCCTCCGGGACAGGGGGATATGAGCAGTTCTTC. This chain uses TRBV15 with TRBJ2-1; TRBD1 matches at 11 bases. The J segment lost 8 bases and the V segment lost 2 bases, leaving 8 bases of the junction unmatched. In germline, CDR1 is LNHNV, CDR2 YYDKDF (reference sequence). The CDR3 sequence is 16 residues long.